This TCR beta chain was retrieved from a study of blood T cell repertoires in COVID-19 (dated by TCRdb to about 2020). Looking at the study overall: The collaborator samples originated in the United States, Italy and Spain and spanned the acute and convalescent phases of COVID-19. The material from the prospective study consisted of cDNA or gDNA derived from T cells, B-cell-depleted T cells, or PBMCs. Subjects who had been exposed to COVID-19, were actively infected with it, or had recovered from it provided the deeply sampled blood TCRbeta repertoires that made up the dataset. The repertoires were released in a freely available public database intended as a resource for research on the immune response to SARS-CoV-2. Samples came from the ongoing ImmuneRACE study (first 160 participants) plus 1,254 subjects from 6 global collaborators. Nearly every sample came with metadata listing a de-identified subject ID, COVID-19 status, age in years and sex. Where available, HLA class I and class II types were obtained from metadata supplied by the sample provider rather than from assay-based typing. What the work shows at the level of the full study, not this receptor alone: How much clinical and demographic metadata was included differed by source and by participant, and the metadata was provided uncurated.

TCRbeta CDR3 regions were amplified from genomic DNA by means of the immunoSEQ Assay, a bias-controlled multiplex PCR. The original methods were these. The number of nucleated cells in each sample was estimated from the amplification of reference gene primers within the assay. To quantify the absolute abundance of each unique TCRbeta CDR3 rearrangement, sequence reads were collapsed and filtered. For each sample, productive Simpson clonality was calculated as the square root of Simpson's diversity index across productive rearrangements. Sourced from immuneACCESS, this table was stored by TCRdb with only in-frame sequences that have V and J called. A share of the clones is absent; for the studies checked, an unresolved V gene accounts for under half, and the remainder has no known explanation. For V, J and clone size, that table is used; D and trimming come from the DNA. The sample has under 120,000 clones on record, under 75% of them singletons. About 6% of the sample lies in the top ten.

According to the germline V gene, CDR1 reads MDHEN and CDR2 reads SYDVKM. The CDR3 contains 16 residues, cysteine and phenylalanine counted. Only the CDR3 DNA is retained, 48 bases long and in frame from the first base. Between the V and J ends, shortened by 4 bases and 2 bases respectively, the junction contains 17 bases. This clone was picked up a small number of times. The antigen it recognizes is unknown. No clone much larger than this one lies a single base away; base qualities are absent. Collaborating institutions collected whole blood in K2EDTA tubes following their own protocols. Collaborator samples were shipped for TCRbeta analysis as frozen whole blood, isolated PBMCs, or DNA extracted from either sample type.

This receptor was taken from an elderly man with acute or convalescent COVID-19. Sequencing was done on a sample of peripheral blood. The V and J segments used are TRBV28 and TRBJ2-5; the best D guess is TRBD2, with 5 bases matching. The bases read TGTGCCAGCAGTTCCCTCGGACTTTACGGACAAGAGACCCAGTACTTC. This gives the protein CASSSLGLYGQETQYF.